Listed below are T cell receptor beta chains from one sample, sequenced in a study of blood T cell repertoires in COVID-19. Only in-frame clones appear in the TCRdb table, and some are missing; sequencing was by immunoSEQ multiplex PCR. Of about 380,000 clones in the sample, around 89% were seen once. The sample was PBMCs or T cells enriched from blood (not recorded which). Receptors originate from a woman aged 18-35 years who had recovered from COVID-19. Both conserved end residues are part of each CDR3. Each record gives: V gene, J gene, clone size, D gene, CDR3 DNA, CDR3 protein. The D gene is left open where the match is weak. The listing skips clone size in some rows; elsewhere it reads once, few, many or a size class.

>TRBV4-2|TRBJ2-3|many|TRBD2
TGTGCCAGCAGCCAGACTTCGGGACTAGCAATCGCAGATACGCAGTATTTT
CASSQTSGLAIADTQYF
>TRBV25-1|TRBJ2-3|once|NA
TGTGCCAGCAGGGATTCGGGGACTAGCACAGATACGCAGTATTTT
CASRDSGTSTDTQYF
>TRBV24-1|TRBJ1-3|NA|TRBD1
TGTGCCACCAGAAACAGGGACAGGGTAATACTTTTTGGAAACACCATATATTTT
CATRNRDRVILFGNTIYF
>TRBV3-1/TRBV3-2|TRBJ2-1|NA|NA
TGTGCCAGCAGCCAAGGGGGGAAAGGACTAAATGAGCAGTTCTTC
CASSQGGKGLNEQFF
>TRBV11-3|TRBJ2-3|NA|TRBD1
TGTGCCAGCAGCTTAGATGGGTCAGGGGGTATAGGAGATACGCAGTATTTT
CASSLDGSGGIGDTQYF
>TRBV18|TRBJ2-3|NA|TRBD1
TGTGCCAGCTCACCACGGGACAGGGGGCTTGATGGAGATACGCAGTATTTT
CASSPRDRGLDGDTQYF
>TRBV6-5|TRBJ2-7|NA|NA
TGTGCCAGCAGTCGGGGGGACACAGCCTACGAGCAGTACTTC
CASSRGDTAYEQYF
>TRBV6-1|TRBJ2-5|NA|NA
TGTGCCAGCAGTGAAGAATGGGGGAGGGAGACCCAGTACTTC
CASSEEWGRETQYF
>TRBV6-1|TRBJ1-2|NA|NA
TGTGCCAGCAGTGAGTTAGGGAGTAACTATGGCTACACCTTC
CASSELGSNYGYTF
>TRBV9|TRBJ1-3|NA|NA
TGTGCCAGCAGCTCGGACTTCGGCTCTGGAAACACCATATATTTT
CASSSDFGSGNTIYF
>TRBV3-1/TRBV3-2|TRBJ2-3|NA|NA
TGTGCCAGCAGCCAAGCGTTCGTTCCTAGCACAGATACGCAGTATTTT
CASSQAFVPSTDTQYF
>TRBV30|TRBJ1-5|NA|TRBD1
TGTGCCTGGAGTGCGGGACAGCCAAATCAGCCCCAGCATTTT
CAWSAGQPNQPQHF
>TRBV20-1|TRBJ2-7|once|NA
TGCAGTGCTGGGCCCGTTGGTGAGCAGTACTTC
CSAGPVGEQYF
>TRBV5-1|TRBJ2-7|NA|TRBD1
TGCGCCAGCAGCAGCGGGACAGGGGATTACGAGCAGTACTTC
CASSSGTGDYEQYF
>TRBV4-1|TRBJ2-7|NA|NA
TGCGCCAGCAGCCAAGTTGGTCAGGGGGGCGAGCAGTACTTC
CASSQVGQGGEQYF
>TRBV3-1/TRBV3-2|TRBJ2-5|NA|NA
TGTGCCAGCAGCAAGCTAAGCGGGTTCCAAGAGACCCAGTACTTC
CASSKLSGFQETQYF
>TRBV11-3|TRBJ2-5|NA|NA
TGTGCCAGCAGCCTCGACAGGCTGGAGACCCAGTACTTC
CASSLDRLETQYF
>TRBV14|TRBJ2-5|NA|TRBD2
TGTGCCAGCAGCCAAGGGGGGACTAGACAAGAGACCCAGTACTTC
CASSQGGTRQETQYF
>TRBV9|TRBJ1-2|NA|TRBD1
TGTGCCAGCAGCGTAGCGAACAGGGGAAGCTATGGCTACACCTTC
CASSVANRGSYGYTF
>TRBV5-5|TRBJ1-1|NA|TRBD1
TGTGCCAGCAACACCCCGCTGACAGGGGGGTCTGAAGCTTTCTTT
CASNTPLTGGSEAFF
>TRBV15|TRBJ2-2|once|NA
TGTGCCACCAGCAGAGATAAAGCGGCCGGGGAGCTGTTTTTT
CATSRDKAAGELFF
>TRBV6-5|TRBJ2-2|NA|NA
TGTGCCAGCAGTTACCACCCTGGAGGGAACACCGGGGAGCTGTTTTTT
CASSYHPGGNTGELFF
>TRBV10-2|TRBJ2-7|NA|NA
TGCGCCAGCAGTGGTTTGAGTTACGAGCAGTACTTC
CASSGLSYEQYF
>TRBV6-2/TRBV6-3|TRBJ2-7|NA|TRBD1
TGTGCCAGCAGTTCCACGGACAGGGGTCACGAGCAGTACTTC
CASSSTDRGHEQYF
>TRBV11-2|TRBJ1-4|NA|TRBD1
TGTGCCAGCAGCTTAGGGACAGGGTATGAAAAACTGTTTTTT
CASSLGTGYEKLFF
>TRBV29-1|TRBJ2-7|NA|NA
TGCAGCGTTGAGACAGGCGTTAGCTCCTACGAGCAGTACTTC
CSVETGVSSYEQYF
>TRBV27|TRBJ1-2|NA|TRBD1
TGTGCCAGCAGTTTCCAGGGGGCTCGGGGCTACACCTTC
CASSFQGARGYTF
>TRBV15|TRBJ2-1|NA|TRBD1
TGTGCCACCAGCAGACTGACAGGGGGCAGCTACAATGAGCAGTTCTTC
CATSRLTGGSYNEQFF
>TRBV6-5|TRBJ1-1|NA|TRBD1
TGTGCCAGCAGTTATTACAGGGGCGGCACTGAAGCTTTCTTT
CASSYYRGGTEAFF
>TRBV5-1|TRBJ1-4|NA|NA
TGCGCCAGCAGCAGCGCCTCCGCATCTCTCGGAATACCTAATGAAAAACTGTTTTTT
CASSSASASLGIPNEKLFF
>TRBV2|TRBJ2-5|few|NA
TGTGCCAGCAGAGGGGTACGAGAGACCCAGTACTTC
CASRGVRETQYF
>TRBV6-2/TRBV6-3|TRBJ1-5|NA|NA
TGTGCCAGCAGTTACTCTCTGCCCCAGCATTTT
CASSYSLPQHF
>TRBV30|TRBJ2-1|NA|TRBD1
TGTGCCTGGAGTGGTATCAGGGGGCTATACAATGAGCAGTTCTTC
CAWSGIRGLYNEQFF
>TRBV4-1|TRBJ1-6|NA|TRBD1
TGCGCCAGCAGCCACCTAGACGGACAGGGAAAGGCGGCCCTCCACTTT
CASSHLDGQGKAALHF
>TRBV5-1|TRBJ1-1|NA|NA
TGCGCCAGCAGCTTGGCTTCTAACACTGAAGCTTTCTTT
CASSLASNTEAFF
>TRBV11-2|TRBJ1-6|NA|NA
TGTGCCAGCACCTTAAGCGGGTCCAATTCACCCCTCCACTTT
CASTLSGSNSPLHF
>TRBV11-2|TRBJ1-1|NA|TRBD1
TGTGCCAGCAGCCCCCAGGGGGGATCCTCTGAAGCTTTCTTT
CASSPQGGSSEAFF
>TRBV9|TRBJ1-2|NA|NA
TGTGCCAGCAGCGTAGGTGAGGGGAAAGGAGGGGGCTACACCTTC
CASSVGEGKGGGYTF
>TRBV21-1|TRBJ1-3|NA|NA
TGTGCCAGCAGCAAAGTGGCGGCAATTCGAACTGGAAACACCATATATTTT
CASSKVAAIRTGNTIYF
>TRBV29-1|TRBJ2-1|NA|TRBD2
TGCAGCGTGTCTAGCGGGGCCCACAATGAGCAGTTCTTC
CSVSSGAHNEQFF
>TRBV9|TRBJ1-2|NA|NA
TGTGCCAGCAGCGTAGACGGGGACTATGGCTACACCTTC
CASSVDGDYGYTF
>TRBV30|TRBJ1-2|NA|TRBD1
TGTGCCTGGAGTCCCGGGACAGCCGGGGGCTACACCTTC
CAWSPGTAGGYTF
>TRBV25-1|TRBJ1-2|NA|NA
TGTGCCAGCAGTGAAGCGGGCGGGGTCTATGGCTACACCTTC
CASSEAGGVYGYTF
>TRBV5-8|TRBJ2-7|NA|NA
TGTGCCAGCAGCTTGGGACAAACCCAGCAGTACTTC
CASSLGQTQQYF
>TRBV18|TRBJ2-3|NA|TRBD2
TGTGCCAGCTCACCGACTAGCGGGGGGGTGTCAGATACGCAGTATTTT
CASSPTSGGVSDTQYF
>TRBV7-6|TRBJ1-1|NA|NA
TGTGCCAGCAGCGGCTGGACGGGGGAATTTACTGAAGCTTTCTTT
CASSGWTGEFTEAFF
>TRBV19|TRBJ2-1|NA|TRBD2
TGTGCCAGTATCGAAAGGGGGCTAGCGGGGACACCTGAGAACGGGCAGTTCTTC
CASIERGLAGTPENGQFF
>TRBV29-1|TRBJ2-2|NA|NA
TGCAGCGTTGAGGGCGTGGGCAGGGGTTACACCGGGGAGCTGTTTTTT
CSVEGVGRGYTGELFF
>TRBV30|TRBJ1-1|NA|NA
TGTGCCTGGGGAGTGGCTGTCCTAGGCGCTGAAGCTTTCTTT
CAWGVAVLGAEAFF
>TRBV5-1|TRBJ2-3|NA|TRBD1
TGCGCCAGCAGCTTGGGGGACAGGGCCACAGATACGCAGTATTTT
CASSLGDRATDTQYF
>TRBV3-1/TRBV3-2|TRBJ1-3|NA|NA
TGTGCCAGCAGCCAGATCGGGCAGGGGTTAAGAAACACCATATATTTT
CASSQIGQGLRNTIYF
>TRBV19|TRBJ1-1|NA|NA
TGTGCCAGTAACACCGGCGGGGTAACCACTGAAGCTTTCTTT
CASNTGGVTTEAFF
>TRBV19|TRBJ1-2|NA|NA
TGTGCCAGTAGTATAGCGGGGTCCCGAAACTATGGCTACACCTTC
CASSIAGSRNYGYTF